This T cell receptor beta chain was recorded in a study of cytomegalovirus exposure and HLA in healthy donors. Points from the study as a whole: It was assumed in the presence/absence analyses that sequencing depth was roughly uniform across donors. The authors excluded some V segments, including TRBV6-2 and TRBV6-3, as indistinguishable.

Healthy bone marrow donors made up the donors. PCR used 60 Vbeta primers and 13 Jbeta primers. Some clones are missing from TCRdb's copy, which holds only in-frame ones; the method was immunoSEQ multiplex PCR. The data contain about 170,000 clones, around 80% of them singletons. About this clone itself: What it recognizes is unknown.

This CDR3 has 13 residues. CDR1 KGHSH and CDR2 LQKENI come from the germline V gene. V was pared by 1 base and J by 4 bases, with 8 bases between. The receptor comes from a male donor in good health and CMV-seronegative. This chain connects TRBV18 to TRBJ2-7; weak D call: TRBD2 (6 bases). Sequencing was carried out using PBMCs. The CDR3 DNA reads as TGTGCCAGCTCACCACAGACTAGTTACGAGCAGTACTTC. Translated, it gives CASSPQTSYEQYF.